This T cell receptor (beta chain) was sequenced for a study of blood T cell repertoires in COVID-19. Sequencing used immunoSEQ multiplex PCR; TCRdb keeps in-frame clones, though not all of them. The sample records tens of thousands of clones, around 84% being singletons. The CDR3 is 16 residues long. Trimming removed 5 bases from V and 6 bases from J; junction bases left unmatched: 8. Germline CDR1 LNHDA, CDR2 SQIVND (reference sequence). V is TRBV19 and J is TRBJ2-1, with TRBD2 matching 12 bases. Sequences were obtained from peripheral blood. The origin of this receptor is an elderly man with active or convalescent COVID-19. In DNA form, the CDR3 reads TGTGCCAGTAGTGGAGACGCTAGCGGGAGGGCCAATGAGCAGTTCTTC. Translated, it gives CASSGDASGRANEQFF.